The 11 T cell receptor beta chains listed next were all sequenced from one sample in a study of cytomegalovirus exposure and HLA in healthy donors. The PCR ran on 60 Vbeta and 13 Jbeta primers. Method: immunoSEQ multiplex PCR; TCRdb's copy keeps in-frame clones and lacks some. Counted here are about 140,000 clones, approximately 70% occurring once; the ten biggest clones make up 2.1%. Source material: PBMCs. Receptor source: a woman aged 55-69 years in good health and CMV-seropositive.

This clone is a singleton in its sample. This chain joins TRBV28 and TRBJ2-7; 8 bases line up with TRBD1. J gave up 1 base and V 5 bases, and 7 bases lay outside the gene matches. This CDR3 region has 15 residues. Germline V gene data show CDR1 as MDHEN and CDR2 as SYDVKM. The CDR3 region is CASSPGGARSYEQYF. The CDR3 DNA reads as TGTGCCAGCAGTCCAGGGGGCGCAAGGTCCTACGAGCAGTACTTC.

The chain joins TRBV6-1 to TRBJ2-7; D possibly corresponds to TRBD2 (6 bases). The V gene lost 2 bases and the J gene lost 5 bases, with 13 bases spanning the gap. The CDR3 totals 14 residues. The germline CDR1 and CDR2 sequences are MNHNS and SASEGT. CDR3 DNA sequence: TGTGCCAGCAGTGAATGGGGCAGGGAGGACGAGCAGTACTTC. It encodes CASSEWGREDEQYF.

The V and J genes are TRBV10-2 and TRBJ2-5; 8 bases fit TRBD2. Germline assignment: CDR1 WSHSY and CDR2 SAAADI. CDR3 length equals 14 residues. With 6 bases clipped from V and 5 bases from J, the junction kept 8 bases outside the gene matches. CDR3 coding DNA: TGCGCCAGCAGCGGGAGGGCCGTAGCCGAGACCCAGTACTTC. It is translated as CASSGRAVAETQYF.

This chain joins TRBV29-1 and TRBJ1-1, with D hard to call. This CDR3 is built from 12 residues. V lost 7 bases to trimming and J lost 1 base, with 10 bases between them. CDR1 and CDR2 from the germline V gene are SQVTM and ANQGSEA. In nucleotides, the CDR3 is TGCAGCGGCTCCCGGAGGAACACTGAAGCTTTCTTT. This translates into CSGSRRNTEAFF.

The J gene is TRBJ2-5, the V gene TRBV11-3; D is perhaps TRBD1 (7 bases). Trimming removed 4 bases at V and 0 bases at J, with 12 bases between. The CDR3 consists of 15 residues. CDR1 and CDR2 from the germline V gene are SGHNT and YENEEA. DNA of the CDR3: TGTGCCAGCAGCTCAGGGGGGACGTACCAAGAGACCCAGTACTTC. It translates to CASSSGGTYQETQYF. Supplemented by reference TRBV11-3 and TRBJ2-5, the full variable domain reads EAGVVQSPRYKIIEKKQPVAFWCNPISGHNTLYWYLQNLGQGPELLIRYENEEAVDDSQLPKDRFSAERLKGVDSTLKIQPAELGDSAVYLCASSSGGTYQETQYFGPGTRLLVL.

The rearrangement links TRBV28 to TRBJ2-7; TRBD1 might be the D (8 bases). This CDR3 is built from 15 residues. Germline V gives CDR1 MDHEN, CDR2 SYDVKM. The V end lost 6 bases, the J end lost 4 bases, and 19 bases lay between the germline ends. CDR3 loop: CASRTQGGNSYEQYF. CDR3 coding DNA: TGTGCCAGCAGAACACAGGGGGGGAACTCTTACGAGCAGTACTTC. The whole variable domain, filled in from reference TRBV28 and TRBJ2-7, reads DVKVTQSSRYLVKRTGEKVFLECVQDMDHENMFWYRQDPGLGLRLIYFSYDVKMKEKGDIPEGYSVSREKKERFSLILESASTNQTSMYLCASRTQGGNSYEQYFGPGTRLTVT.

This clone was seen only a few times. In nucleotides, the CDR3 is TGTGCCAGAAGCTTGCAAGCGGGAGGGAAGAATGAGCAGTTCTTC. This translates into CARSLQAGGKNEQFF. The chain carries TRBV5-3 and TRBJ2-1; 10 bases agree with TRBD2. TRBV5-3 is filed as an ORF, its function uncertain. Trimming cost V 1 base and J 7 bases; bases outside gene matches: 5. The CDR3 totals 15 residues.

J is TRBJ1-1 and V is TRBV19; 7 bases line up with TRBD1. Per the germline V gene, CDR1 is LNHDA and CDR2 is SQIVND (reference sequence). The CDR3 consists of 14 residues. Unmatched junction bases numbered 6, after V lost 4 bases and J lost 4 bases. The CDR3: CASSTQGVGTEAFF. Written as DNA, the CDR3 is TGTGCCAGTAGTACGCAGGGGGTTGGCACTGAAGCTTTCTTT.

This clone showed up just a few times. This chain connects TRBV5-1 to TRBJ2-6; 7 positions agree with TRBD1. Trimming at V came to 1 base and at J to 0 bases, leaving 4 bases not matched to a gene. The CDR3 totals 17 residues. Germline values: CDR1 SGHRS, CDR2 YFSETQ. CDR3: CASSLIPGGSGANVLTF. Here the CDR3 DNA reads TGCGCCAGCAGCTTGATCCCAGGGGGCTCTGGGGCCAACGTCCTGACTTTC.

The CDR3 bases are TGTGCCAGTAGTGACCTTGGGACTCCCAATGAGCAGTTCTTC. The encoded protein is CASSDLGTPNEQFF. The chain joins TRBV19 to TRBJ2-1; the D gene is possibly TRBD2 (6 bases). Trimming pared 5 bases from V and 6 bases from J, leaving 14 bases between. The germline V gene has CDR1 LNHDA and CDR2 SQIVND (reference sequence). This CDR3 region has 14 residues.

The rearrangement uses TRBV7-8 and TRBJ2-1, with D maybe TRBD2 (6 bases). Trimming removed 4 bases from V and 4 bases from J, with 8 bases in between. The CDR3 totals 13 residues. CDR1 is SGHVS and CDR2 is FQNEAQ in the germline V gene. As DNA, the CDR3 is TGTGCCAGCAGCTGGGACTTTTACAATGAGCAGTTCTTC. This codes for CASSWDFYNEQFF.